A single sample is the source of the 8 T cell receptor beta chains below, sequenced in a study of cytomegalovirus exposure and HLA in healthy donors. Libraries were prepared by immunoSEQ multiplex PCR; TCRdb keeps only in-frame clonotypes and omits some of them. The repertoire holds approximately 200,000 clones, around 84% seen once, with about 7% in the top ten. The sequenced sample consisted of PBMCs. Source of these receptors: a man aged 18 to 30 in good health and CMV-seropositive.

The J gene is TRBJ2-7, the V gene TRBV28, with D maybe TRBD2 (7 bases). V was cut by 7 bases and J by 4 bases, with 20 bases left in between. Germline V gives CDR1 MDHEN, CDR2 SYDVKM. This CDR3 has 15 amino acids. CDR3: CASTDHRGARYEQYF. CDR3 nucleotides: TGTGCCAGCACCGACCACCGGGGGGCGAGATACGAGCAGTACTTC.

The chain combines TRBV28 with TRBJ2-3; 7 bases match TRBD2. The CDR3 has 15 amino acids. V gave up 8 bases and J gave up 5 bases; unmatched junction bases: 13. CDR1 and CDR2 from the germline V gene are MDHEN and SYDVKM. The CDR3 nucleotides are TGTGCCAGCCGGTACCTAGCGGAGAGGGGAGATACGCAGTATTTT. Residues: CASRYLAERGDTQYF.

This sequence joins TRBV29-1 and TRBJ2-3; D perhaps matches TRBD2 (6 bases). The CDR3 totals 16 residues. The germline V gene encodes CDR1 SQVTM and CDR2 ANQGSEA. Trimming took off 6 bases at V and 3 bases at J, with 22 bases between the two ends. The CDR3 reads CSVGGTGSEGTDTQYF. Written as DNA, the CDR3 is TGCAGCGTGGGGGGTACCGGGAGCGAGGGGACAGATACGCAGTATTTT.

The chain is built from TRBV7-2 and TRBJ1-3; TRBD1 matches at 9 bases. This CDR3 is 17 amino acids long. The germline gives CDR1 SGHTA, CDR2 FQGNSA. The trim removed 1 base at V and 2 bases at J, leaving 6 bases unmatched. CDR3 region: CASSLVGTGRAGNTIYF. The CDR3 region has the DNA TGTGCCAGCAGCTTAGTCGGGACAGGGAGGGCTGGAAACACCATATATTTT.

This chain links TRBV7-5 with TRBJ2-7; TRBD2 is taken as the D call from the table, unchecked against the DNA. TRBV7-5 is termed a pseudogene. CDR3 length: 9 residues. CDR3 in amino acids: CVRSSARYF. The CDR3, as DNA: TGTGTCAGAAGCTCCGCGCGGTACTTC.

V is TRBV7-6 and J is TRBJ2-2; D not certain. Per the germline V gene, CDR1 is SGHVS and CDR2 is FNYEAQ. Between the trimmed V and J ends, which lost 5 bases and 2 bases, there was a span of 15 bases. This CDR3 comprises 16 residues. CDR3 in amino acids: CASSRQAPLNTGELFF. The DNA of the CDR3 is TGTGCCAGCAGCAGGCAGGCTCCCCTCAACACCGGGGAGCTGTTTTTT.

The chain is built from TRBV7-2 and TRBJ1-1; 8 positions agree with TRBD1. Germline CDR1 SGHTA, CDR2 FQGNSA. The trim removed 4 bases at V and 1 base at J, leaving 5 bases unmatched. The CDR3 totals 15 residues. Written as DNA, the CDR3 is TGTGCCAGCAGCTCGACAGGGGCCCCGAACACTGAAGCTTTCTTT. Translated: CASSSTGAPNTEAFF.

The chain joins TRBV7-3 to TRBJ2-7, with 9 bases lining up with TRBD1. Per the germline V gene, CDR1 is SGHTA and CDR2 is FQGTGA. V trimming: 8 bases; J trimming: 5 bases; junction bases outside the gene matches: 7. The CDR3 extends over 13 amino acids. The CDR3 loop is CASSRDRVNEQYF. DNA for the CDR3: TGTGCCAGCTCACGGGACAGGGTCAACGAGCAGTACTTC.